A selection of T cell receptor beta chains follows, all from one sample in a study of blood T cell repertoires in COVID-19. The table came from immunoSEQ multiplex PCR; TCRdb's copy has only in-frame clones and leaves some out. This repertoire shows some 230,000 clones, approximately 90% found once; its top ten account for about 2.2%. Sequenced material: peripheral blood. These receptors were taken from a man aged 25-40 years who had recovered from COVID-19. Both conserved end residues are part of each CDR3. The order of the fields is J gene, clone size, D gene, CDR3 length, V gene, CDR3 DNA, CDR3 protein. A D gene is named only where the DNA matches it firmly. Some rows mark clone size as missing; the rest say once, few, many or name a class of expanded clone.

j_gene: TRBJ1-3; abundance: .; d_gene: .; len: 17; v_gene: TRBV19; CDR3nt: TGTGCCAGTAGTATTGGAGGGCCAGGTCTCTCTGGAAACACCATATATTTT; CDR3aa: CASSIGGPGLSGNTIYF
j_gene: TRBJ1-1; abundance: .; d_gene: .; len: 17; v_gene: TRBV15; CDR3nt: TGTGCCACCAGCAGAGTCCGGACAAGGGGTAGGAACACTGAAGCTTTCTTT; CDR3aa: CATSRVRTRGRNTEAFF
j_gene: TRBJ2-2; abundance: .; d_gene: .; len: 11; v_gene: TRBV2; CDR3nt: TGTGCCAGCAGTGGTTTAGGGAGGTTGTTTTTT; CDR3aa: CASSGLGRLFF
j_gene: TRBJ1-3; abundance: .; d_gene: .; len: 14; v_gene: TRBV10-1; CDR3nt: TGCGCCAGCAGTGAGTCCAGCTCTGGAAACACCATATATTTT; CDR3aa: CASSESSSGNTIYF
j_gene: TRBJ1-1; abundance: few; d_gene: TRBD1; len: 15; v_gene: TRBV30; CDR3nt: TGTGCCTGGAGTGCCTACAGGGGTCGGGGCACTGAAGCTTTCTTT; CDR3aa: CAWSAYRGRGTEAFF
j_gene: TRBJ1-6; abundance: .; d_gene: TRBD1; len: 15; v_gene: TRBV9; CDR3nt: TGTGCCAGCAGCGACGGGACAGGGTATAATTCACCCCTCCACTTT; CDR3aa: CASSDGTGYNSPLHF
j_gene: TRBJ1-5; abundance: .; d_gene: TRBD1; len: 14; v_gene: TRBV12-5; CDR3nt: TGTGCTAGTGGGGGGGGACAGCGAGGTCAGCCCCAGCATTTT; CDR3aa: CASGGGQRGQPQHF
j_gene: TRBJ1-2; abundance: .; d_gene: TRBD1; len: 15; v_gene: TRBV6-5; CDR3nt: TGTGCCAGCAAAAGGGGACAGGGGAAAGTAAATGGCTACACCTTC; CDR3aa: CASKRGQGKVNGYTF
j_gene: TRBJ2-7; abundance: .; d_gene: TRBD2; len: 13; v_gene: TRBV6-4; CDR3nt: TGTGCCAGCAGTGACGACCTAGCGGGGGAGCAGTACTTC; CDR3aa: CASSDDLAGEQYF
j_gene: TRBJ2-1; abundance: few; d_gene: TRBD2; len: 15; v_gene: TRBV9; CDR3nt: TGTGCCAGCAGCGTCACGGGACTAACATACAATGAGCAGTTCTTC; CDR3aa: CASSVTGLTYNEQFF
j_gene: TRBJ2-2; abundance: .; d_gene: TRBD1; len: 15; v_gene: TRBV6-5; CDR3nt: TGTGCCAGCACCGGACAGGGGGCGAACACCGGGGAGCTGTTTTTT; CDR3aa: CASTGQGANTGELFF
j_gene: TRBJ1-1; abundance: .; d_gene: .; len: 15; v_gene: TRBV4-1; CDR3nt: TGCGCCAGCAGCCAAACCGGGACACTAAACACTGAAGCTTTCTTT; CDR3aa: CASSQTGTLNTEAFF
j_gene: TRBJ2-6; abundance: .; d_gene: TRBD2; len: 18; v_gene: TRBV5-1; CDR3nt: TGCGCCAGCAGCTCGCTAGCGGGGGGGCTAGCGGGGGCCAACGTCCTGACTTTC; CDR3aa: CASSSLAGGLAGANVLTF
j_gene: TRBJ2-1; abundance: .; d_gene: TRBD2; len: 16; v_gene: TRBV9; CDR3nt: TGTGCCAGCAGCGTATTATCCGGGGGGGTGCTCAATGAGCAGTTCTTC; CDR3aa: CASSVLSGGVLNEQFF
j_gene: TRBJ2-3; abundance: .; d_gene: TRBD1; len: 14; v_gene: TRBV24-1; CDR3nt: TGTGCCACCAGTGGGGACAGTCACACAGATACGCAGTATTTT; CDR3aa: CATSGDSHTDTQYF
j_gene: TRBJ2-3; abundance: once; d_gene: .; len: 16; v_gene: TRBV5-1; CDR3nt: TGCGCCAGCAGCGCGATGGCCGACGGGGTCACAGATACGCAGTATTTT; CDR3aa: CASSAMADGVTDTQYF
j_gene: TRBJ1-5; abundance: once; d_gene: TRBD1; len: 15; v_gene: TRBV19; CDR3nt: TGTGCCAGTACGCCAGGGGGCTATCGCAATCAGCCCCAGCATTTT; CDR3aa: CASTPGGYRNQPQHF
j_gene: TRBJ1-3; abundance: .; d_gene: TRBD1; len: 14; v_gene: TRBV5-1; CDR3nt: TGCGCCAGCAGCATCGGGACAGCTGGAAACACCATATATTTT; CDR3aa: CASSIGTAGNTIYF
j_gene: TRBJ1-3; abundance: .; d_gene: .; len: 16; v_gene: TRBV7-2; CDR3nt: TGTGCCAGCAGCTTAGAGTTGACGGGGGGAGTAAACACCATATATTTT; CDR3aa: CASSLELTGGVNTIYF
j_gene: TRBJ2-3; abundance: .; d_gene: .; len: 13; v_gene: TRBV6-5; CDR3nt: TGTGCCAGCAGTTACGGTCCGGCAGATACGCAGTATTTT; CDR3aa: CASSYGPADTQYF
j_gene: TRBJ2-5; abundance: .; d_gene: .; len: 15; v_gene: TRBV19; CDR3nt: TGTGCCAGTAGTATAATCGGTCTAGCTGAAGAGACCCAGTACTTC; CDR3aa: CASSIIGLAEETQYF
j_gene: TRBJ1-2; abundance: .; d_gene: TRBD1; len: 17; v_gene: TRBV30; CDR3nt: TGTGCCTGGAGTGTACGATTGGGCGGGACAGGGCCCAGTGGCTACACCTTC; CDR3aa: CAWSVRLGGTGPSGYTF
j_gene: TRBJ2-3; abundance: .; d_gene: .; len: 13; v_gene: TRBV5-1; CDR3nt: TGCGCCAGCAGCTTCAAGGGGACAGATACGCAGTATTTT; CDR3aa: CASSFKGTDTQYF
j_gene: TRBJ2-1; abundance: .; d_gene: TRBD2; len: 14; v_gene: TRBV4-2; CDR3nt: TGTGCCAGCAGCCAAGAACTAGCGGGGGATGAGCAGTTCTTC; CDR3aa: CASSQELAGDEQFF
j_gene: TRBJ1-1; abundance: .; d_gene: .; len: 13; v_gene: TRBV15; CDR3nt: TGTGCCACCGGGGGCGGGGGCAGCGATGAAGCTTTCTTT; CDR3aa: CATGGGGSDEAFF
j_gene: TRBJ1-5; abundance: .; d_gene: TRBD1; len: 14; v_gene: TRBV2; CDR3nt: TGTGCCAGCAGTATGACAGGGTTCCCTCAGCCCCAGCATTTT; CDR3aa: CASSMTGFPQPQHF
j_gene: TRBJ2-2; abundance: .; d_gene: .; len: 17; v_gene: TRBV3-1/TRBV3-2; CDR3nt: TGTGCCAGCAGCCCCCAAGGCGCGGGACGTTCCACCGGGGAGCTGTTTTTT; CDR3aa: CASSPQGAGRSTGELFF
j_gene: TRBJ1-5; abundance: .; d_gene: .; len: 13; v_gene: TRBV12-3/TRBV12-4; CDR3nt: TGTGCCAGCAGTCCGGCGGGGAGGCGAGCCCAGCATTTT; CDR3aa: CASSPAGRRAQHF
j_gene: TRBJ2-3; abundance: .; d_gene: TRBD2; len: 16; v_gene: TRBV30; CDR3nt: TGTGCCTGGAGTGTTGTGGCGGGGGGTGGGACAGATACGCAGTATTTT; CDR3aa: CAWSVVAGGGTDTQYF
j_gene: TRBJ2-1; abundance: .; d_gene: TRBD1; len: 16; v_gene: TRBV5-4; CDR3nt: TGTGCCAGCAGCTCCCCGACAGGGTTCGGGGACAATGAGCAGTTCTTC; CDR3aa: CASSSPTGFGDNEQFF
j_gene: TRBJ1-3; abundance: .; d_gene: .; len: 16; v_gene: TRBV6-5; CDR3nt: TGTGCCAGCAGTTACTTCGTAGGAGGGTCTGGAAACACCATATATTTT; CDR3aa: CASSYFVGGSGNTIYF
j_gene: TRBJ2-2; abundance: .; d_gene: .; len: 15; v_gene: TRBV5-4; CDR3nt: TGTGCCAGCAGCTTGGCTTCCTCAGGCACCGGGGAGCTGTTTTTT; CDR3aa: CASSLASSGTGELFF
j_gene: TRBJ2-3; abundance: .; d_gene: .; len: 14; v_gene: TRBV4-1; CDR3nt: TGCGCCAGCAGCTCGCAGGGTGGCACAGATACGCAGTATTTT; CDR3aa: CASSSQGGTDTQYF
j_gene: TRBJ1-2; abundance: .; d_gene: TRBD1; len: 15; v_gene: TRBV9; CDR3nt: TGTGCCAGCAGCGTAGCTTCGGACAGGACTTATGGCTACACCTTC; CDR3aa: CASSVASDRTYGYTF
j_gene: TRBJ2-2; abundance: .; d_gene: TRBD1; len: 16; v_gene: TRBV10-2; CDR3nt: TGCGCCAGCAGTGAGTACCAGGGGGCCGACACCGGGGAGCTGTTTTTT; CDR3aa: CASSEYQGADTGELFF
j_gene: TRBJ1-4; abundance: .; d_gene: .; len: 11; v_gene: TRBV7-6; CDR3nt: TGTGCCAGCAGCTCACAGGAAAAACTGTTTTTT; CDR3aa: CASSSQEKLFF
j_gene: TRBJ2-2; abundance: once; d_gene: TRBD2; len: 14; v_gene: TRBV2; CDR3nt: TGTGCCAGCCGCGGGGGGACTAACACCGGGGAGCTGTTTTTT; CDR3aa: CASRGGTNTGELFF
j_gene: TRBJ1-2; abundance: .; d_gene: .; len: 17; v_gene: TRBV4-2; CDR3nt: TGTGCCAGCAGCCAGATTAGAAACGGACAGCTATTCTATGGCTACACCTTC; CDR3aa: CASSQIRNGQLFYGYTF
j_gene: TRBJ1-5; abundance: .; d_gene: TRBD1; len: 17; v_gene: TRBV15; CDR3nt: TGTGCCACCAGCAGGTCGACAGGGCCACTGAGCAATCAGCCCCAGCATTTT; CDR3aa: CATSRSTGPLSNQPQHF
j_gene: TRBJ2-1; abundance: .; d_gene: TRBD1; len: 15; v_gene: TRBV13; CDR3nt: TGTGCCAGCACCTCGGGGGGACAGGGAGGGTATGAGCAGTTCTTC; CDR3aa: CASTSGGQGGYEQFF
j_gene: TRBJ2-3; abundance: .; d_gene: .; len: 13; v_gene: TRBV3-1/TRBV3-2; CDR3nt: TGTGCCAGCAGCCAAGATCCCGTAGATACGCAGTATTTT; CDR3aa: CASSQDPVDTQYF
j_gene: TRBJ1-1; abundance: .; d_gene: TRBD1; len: 11; v_gene: TRBV30; CDR3nt: TGTGCCTGGAGTGGACAGGGTGGGACTTTCTTT; CDR3aa: CAWSGQGGTFF
j_gene: TRBJ2-7; abundance: .; d_gene: .; len: 14; v_gene: TRBV7-9; CDR3nt: TGTGCCAGCAGCTTGACTAGAAGACCCTACGAGCAGTACTTC; CDR3aa: CASSLTRRPYEQYF
j_gene: TRBJ2-3; abundance: .; d_gene: TRBD2; len: 18; v_gene: TRBV19; CDR3nt: TGTGCCAGTAGTATAGATCGGGGGGGCACGGTAGTAGCAGATACGCAGTATTTT; CDR3aa: CASSIDRGGTVVADTQYF